Below are 20 T cell receptor beta chains sequenced from a single sample in a study of shared clonotypes between healthy human individuals. The data were produced by immunoSEQ multiplex PCR, yet TCRdb's version contains in-frame clones alone and is incomplete. Of 2.3 million or so clones listed, more than 80% were seen once; the top ten hold 0.35% to 0.5%. The sample was naive CD4+ T cells from PBMCs. The subset: CD45RA+ positively selected. Receptor source: a young man in good health. Some clones in this sample may be carry-over from other donors' samples.

This clone was recorded only once. The chain has TRBV29-1 and TRBJ2-3; 14 positions match TRBD2. V lost 6 bases to trimming and J lost 6 bases; unmatched junction nucleotides: 11. The CDR3 is 16 amino acids. Germline V CDR1 and CDR2: SQVTM, ANQGSEA. The CDR3, as DNA: TGCAGCGTCCGAAAAGGGACTAGCGGGAGTCTTGATACGCAGTATTTT. It translates to CSVRKGTSGSLDTQYF.

The chain has TRBV27 and TRBJ2-5; tentatively, D is TRBD1 (5 bases). Trimming removed 8 bases from V and 3 bases from J, with 10 bases in between. CDR1 MNHEY and CDR2 SMNVEV come from the germline V gene (reference sequence). The CDR3 totals 12 residues. CDR3 protein: CASLPTEETQYF. The CDR3 nucleotides read TGTGCCAGCCTTCCGACAGAAGAGACCCAGTACTTC.

J is TRBJ1-1 and V is TRBV6-4, with D possibly being TRBD1 (5 bases). V was clipped by 7 bases and J by 8 bases, with 17 bases between them. Germline CDR1 reads MRHNA; CDR2 reads SNTAGT. The CDR3 is 13 residues long. The CDR3 reads CASKMQGSTEAFF. CDR3 nucleotide sequence: TGTGCCAGCAAAATGCAGGGCAGTACCGAAGCTTTCTTT.

In this sample, this clone turned up once. The chain links TRBV25-1 to TRBJ2-2, with TRBD2 matching over 7 bases. This CDR3 has 17 amino acids. Germline V gives CDR1 MGHDK, CDR2 SYGVNS. V was pared by 1 base and J by 5 bases, with 10 bases of the junction left unmatched. The CDR3 nucleotides are TGTGCCAGCAGTGAATTCAGGCGGGAGTGGTTAACCGGGGAGCTGTTTTTT. It yields the protein CASSEFRREWLTGELFF.

V usage is TRBV7-8 and J usage is TRBJ2-6; 7 bases are a match to TRBD1. With V trimmed by 6 bases and J by 4 bases, 6 bases remained unmatched. In germline, CDR1 is SGHVS, CDR2 FQNEAQ. The CDR3 is 15 residues long. In DNA, the CDR3 is TGTGCCAGCAGTACCACAGGGGTCGGGGCCAACGTCCTGACTTTC. This gives the protein CASSTTGVGANVLTF.

This chain's CDR3 is CASSLTVMGLEGLFF. The CDR3 DNA reads TGTGCCAGCAGCTTAACAGTCATGGGGTTGGAGGGACTGTTTTTT. The J gene is TRBJ1-4, the V gene TRBV7-8; no clear D. The CDR3 contains 15 residues. Per the germline V gene, CDR1 is SGHVS and CDR2 is FQNEAQ. The ends were cut back, 2 bases at V and 13 bases at J, with 20 bases in the middle.

The rearrangement links TRBV7-3 to TRBJ1-1, with a tentative D call TRBD1 (5 bases). Between the trimmed V and J ends, which lost 4 bases and 0 bases, there was a span of 12 bases. CDR1 and CDR2 from the germline V gene are SGHTA and FQGTGA. The CDR3 runs 15 residues. CDR3 region: CASSSQGGLNTEAFF. CDR3 DNA: TGTGCCAGCAGCTCCCAGGGAGGGCTGAACACTGAAGCTTTCTTT.

The chain uses TRBV5-4 and TRBJ2-1; D unclear. The CDR3 length is 17 residues. Trimming stripped 0 bases from V and 0 bases from J, with 13 bases between. From germline, CDR1 is SGHNT and CDR2 YYREEE (reference sequence). The DNA of the CDR3 is TGTGCCAGCAGCTTGGGGGCGCACATGAGCTCCTACAATGAGCAGTTCTTC. It translates to CASSLGAHMSSYNEQFF.

The chain uses TRBV30 and TRBJ2-1; D perhaps matches TRBD2 (7 bases). The CDR3 runs to 15 residues. Trimming took 4 bases from V and 7 from J, leaving 20 bases between them. Germline V gives CDR1 GTSNPN, CDR2 SVGIG (reference sequence). CDR3 coding DNA: TGTGCCTGGACCCGGGGGAGGGGGAAGGTTAATGAGCAGTTCTTC. Protein product: CAWTRGRGKVNEQFF.

The chain recombines TRBV6-5 with TRBJ1-4, with TRBD1 matching 9 bases. CDR1 is MNHEY and CDR2 is SVGAGI in the germline V gene. CDR3 length equals 15 residues. Trimming removed 5 bases from V and 9 bases from J; junction bases left unmatched: 10. The CDR3 reads CASSQLGTGLQKLFF. CDR3 bases: TGTGCCAGCAGTCAACTCGGGACAGGGCTTCAAAAACTGTTTTTT.

A note on this clone: This specimen includes other DNA sequences encoding the same CDR3. This rearrangement joins TRBV7-9 to TRBJ1-4; D unclear. The CDR3 has 12 residues. Between the trimmed V and J ends, which lost 1 base and 8 bases, there was a span of 5 bases. Looked up from germline, CDR1 is SEHNR and CDR2 is FQNEAQ (reference sequence). The chain's CDR3 is CASSLVGEKLFF. CDR3 sequence (DNA): TGTGCCAGCAGCTTAGTAGGGGAAAAACTGTTTTTT.

This sequence joins TRBV11-3 and TRBJ2-3, with D possibly being TRBD1 or TRBD2 (7 bases each). Trimming took off 1 base at V and 2 bases at J, with 13 bases between the two ends. This CDR3 comprises 16 residues. CDR1 and CDR2 from the germline V gene are SGHNT and YENEEA. The CDR3 coding sequence is TGTGCCAGCAGCTTAGGCCCAGGGGGGGCCACAGATACGCAGTATTTT. It is translated as CASSLGPGGATDTQYF.

The CDR3 DNA sequence: TGTGCCAGCAGTTCCCGAGGACAGGGGAACTATGGCTACACCTTC. It is translated as CASSSRGQGNYGYTF. V and J are TRBV25-1 and TRBJ1-2, with TRBD1 matching over 9 bases. CDR1 and CDR2 (germline): MGHDK, SYGVNS. V shed 5 bases, J shed 2 bases, and the junction held 6 bases outside the gene matches. The CDR3 covers 15 residues.

V is TRBV10-3 and J is TRBJ2-6, with a weak D call TRBD1 (5 bases). V was clipped by 0 bases and J by 2 bases, with 5 bases between them. The CDR3 loop spans 15 amino acids. Germline V gives CDR1 ENHRY, CDR2 SYGVKD. The CDR3 DNA reads as TGTGCCATCAGTGAGTCCAGGGCTGGGGCCAACGTCCTGACTTTC. It encodes CAISESRAGANVLTF.

This clone appeared a single time. The V call is TRBV9, the J call TRBJ2-3, with 9 bases fitting TRBD1. This CDR3 region has 16 residues. J gave up 4 bases and V 0 bases, and 6 bases lay outside the gene matches. CDR1 and CDR2 from the germline V gene are SGDLS and YYNGEE. CDR3 bases: TGTGCCAGCAGCGTAGGCGGACAGGGGAGCTCAGATACGCAGTATTTT. This codes for CASSVGGQGSSDTQYF.

The rearrangement uses TRBV11-1 and TRBJ2-1; tentatively, D is TRBD2 (6 bases). The CDR3 extends over 15 amino acids. V was pared by 1 base and J by 6 bases, with 13 bases between. The V gene's germline CDR1 is SGHAT and CDR2 FQDESV (reference sequence). The CDR3 protein is CASSLGLGRSNEQFF. The CDR3 nucleotides are TGTGCCAGCAGCTTAGGGCTAGGGAGGAGCAATGAGCAGTTCTTC.

The J gene is TRBJ1-2, the V gene TRBV2; D uncertain. V was shortened by 9 bases and J by 7 bases, with 21 bases between the two germline ends. The germline gives CDR1 SNHLY, CDR2 FYNNEI. The CDR3 runs 14 residues. The chain's CDR3 is CASPGPSNTGGYTF. The CDR3 DNA is TGTGCCAGTCCTGGGCCCTCCAACACGGGTGGCTACACCTTC. Based on the CDR3 plus reference TRBV2 and TRBJ1-2, the full variable domain is EPEVTQTPSHQVTQMGQEVILRCVPISNHLYFYWYRQILGQKVEFLVSFYNNEISEKSEIFDDQFSVERPDGSNFTLKIRSTKLEDSAMYFCASPGPSNTGGYTFGSGTRLTVV.

The chain couples TRBV6-5 to TRBJ2-1; 7 nucleotides agree with TRBD1. This CDR3 contains 14 residues. Germline CDR1 is MNHEY and CDR2 is SVGAGI. Trimming removed 6 bases from V and 8 bases from J; junction bases left unmatched: 10. This CDR3 reads CASRQTGLGHEQFF. The CDR3 DNA reads TGTGCCAGCAGGCAGACAGGGTTAGGACATGAGCAGTTCTTC.

As to this clone: In the same sample, other DNA sequences code for this CDR3. This chain links TRBV11-2 with TRBJ2-5; unclear D gene. Germline CDR1 SGHAT, CDR2 FQNNGV. V was shortened by 3 bases and J by 2 bases, with 7 bases between the two germline ends. This CDR3 comprises 13 residues. CDR3 sequence reads: CASSLRPQETQYF. For the CDR3, the DNA is TGTGCCAGCAGCTTGCGTCCACAAGAGACCCAGTACTTC. Combining the CDR3 with reference TRBV11-2 and TRBJ2-5 gives the whole variable domain EAGVAQSPRYKIIEKRQSVAFWCNPISGHATLYWYQQILGQGPKLLIQFQNNGVVDDSQLPKDRFSAERLKGVDSTLKIQPAKLEDSAVYLCASSLRPQETQYFGPGTRLLVL.

The sample holds one count of this clone. The chain couples TRBV5-6 to TRBJ1-5; D gene unclear. The CDR3 has 15 residues. Trimming took 1 base from V and 0 from J, leaving 8 bases between them. Germline CDR1 reads SGHDT; CDR2 reads YYEEEE. The CDR3 sequence is CASSLTSYSNQPQHF. CDR3 in DNA: TGTGCCAGCAGCTTGACGAGTTATAGCAATCAGCCCCAGCATTTT.